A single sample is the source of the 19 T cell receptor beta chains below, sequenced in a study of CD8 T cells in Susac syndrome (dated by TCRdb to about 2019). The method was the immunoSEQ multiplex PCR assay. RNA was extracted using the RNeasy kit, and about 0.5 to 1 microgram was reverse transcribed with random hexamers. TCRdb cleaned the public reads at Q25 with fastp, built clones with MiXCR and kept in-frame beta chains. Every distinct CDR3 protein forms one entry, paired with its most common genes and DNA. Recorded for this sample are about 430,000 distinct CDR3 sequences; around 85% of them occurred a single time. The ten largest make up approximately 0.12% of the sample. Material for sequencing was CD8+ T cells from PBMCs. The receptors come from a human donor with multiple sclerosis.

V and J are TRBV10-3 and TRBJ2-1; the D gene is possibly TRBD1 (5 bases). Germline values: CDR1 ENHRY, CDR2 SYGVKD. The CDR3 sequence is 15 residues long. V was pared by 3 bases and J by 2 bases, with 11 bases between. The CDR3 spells CAISDQGAPYNEQFF. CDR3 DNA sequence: TGTGCCATCAGTGATCAAGGGGCACCCTACAATGAGCAGTTCTTC.

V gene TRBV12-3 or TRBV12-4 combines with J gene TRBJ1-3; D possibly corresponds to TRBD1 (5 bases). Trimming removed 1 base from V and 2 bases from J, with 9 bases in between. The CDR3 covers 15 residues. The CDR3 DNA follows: TGTGCCAGCAGTTTAGACAGGATGGCTGGAAACACCATATATTTT. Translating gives CASSLDRMAGNTIYF.

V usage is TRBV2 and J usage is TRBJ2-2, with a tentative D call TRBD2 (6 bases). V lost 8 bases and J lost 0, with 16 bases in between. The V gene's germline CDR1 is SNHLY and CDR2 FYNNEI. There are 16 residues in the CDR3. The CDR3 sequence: CASRLVSGSNTGELFF. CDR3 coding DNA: TGTGCCAGCCGCTTGGTAAGCGGGTCGAACACCGGGGAGCTGTTTTTT.

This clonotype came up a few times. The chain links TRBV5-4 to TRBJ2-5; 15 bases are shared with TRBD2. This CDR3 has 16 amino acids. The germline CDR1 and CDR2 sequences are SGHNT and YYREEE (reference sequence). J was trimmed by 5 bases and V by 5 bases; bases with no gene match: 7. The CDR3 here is CASSPRTSGREETQYF. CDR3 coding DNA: TGTGCCAGCAGTCCTCGGACTAGCGGGAGGGAGGAGACCCAGTACTTC.

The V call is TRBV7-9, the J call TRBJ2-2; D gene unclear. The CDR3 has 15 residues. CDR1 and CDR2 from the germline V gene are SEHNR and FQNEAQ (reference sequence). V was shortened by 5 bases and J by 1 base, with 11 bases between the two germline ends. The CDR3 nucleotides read TGTGCCAGCAGCCCCCCCCCTGAGAACACCGGGGAGCTGTTTTTT. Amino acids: CASSPPPENTGELFF.

CDR3 nucleotides: TGTGCCAGCAGCGTAACTTCTAGCGGGGGGGAGCTTTACAATGAGCAGTTCTTC. It encodes CASSVTSSGGELYNEQFF. V gene TRBV7-9 combines with J gene TRBJ2-1, with 12 positions matching TRBD2. The germline V gene has CDR1 SEHNR and CDR2 FQNEAQ (reference sequence). The CDR3 covers 18 residues. V lost 5 bases and J lost 4; bases outside the gene matches: 12.

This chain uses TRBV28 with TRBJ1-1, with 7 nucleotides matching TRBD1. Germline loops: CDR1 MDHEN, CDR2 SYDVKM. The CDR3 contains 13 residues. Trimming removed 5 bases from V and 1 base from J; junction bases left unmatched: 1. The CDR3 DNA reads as TGTGCCAGCAGTCACAGGGGGAACACTGAAGCTTTCTTT. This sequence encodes CASSHRGNTEAFF.

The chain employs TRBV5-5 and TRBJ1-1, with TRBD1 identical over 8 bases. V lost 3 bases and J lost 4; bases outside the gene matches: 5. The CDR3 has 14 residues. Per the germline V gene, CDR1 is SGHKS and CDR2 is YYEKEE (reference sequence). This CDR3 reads CASSSGQAITEAFF. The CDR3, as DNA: TGTGCCAGCAGCTCGGGACAGGCGATCACTGAAGCTTTCTTT.

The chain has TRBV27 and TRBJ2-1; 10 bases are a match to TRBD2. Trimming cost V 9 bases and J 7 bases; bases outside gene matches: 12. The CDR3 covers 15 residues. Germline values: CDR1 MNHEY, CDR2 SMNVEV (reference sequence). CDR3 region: CASRGRSGGANEQFF. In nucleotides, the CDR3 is TGTGCCAGTAGAGGGCGGAGCGGGGGGGCGAATGAGCAGTTCTTC.

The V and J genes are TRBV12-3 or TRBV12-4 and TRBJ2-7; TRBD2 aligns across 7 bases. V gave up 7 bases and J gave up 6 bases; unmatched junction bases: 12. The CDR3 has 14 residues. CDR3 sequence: CASTMGGGRAEQYF. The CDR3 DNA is TGTGCCAGCACTATGGGGGGGGGTCGGGCCGAGCAGTACTTC.

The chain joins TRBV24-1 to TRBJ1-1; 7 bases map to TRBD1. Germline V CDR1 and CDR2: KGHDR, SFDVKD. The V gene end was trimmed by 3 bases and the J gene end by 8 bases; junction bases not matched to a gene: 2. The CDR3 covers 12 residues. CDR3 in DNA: TGTGCCACCAGTGATGGGACAGAAGAAGCTTTCTTT. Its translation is CATSDGTEEAFF.

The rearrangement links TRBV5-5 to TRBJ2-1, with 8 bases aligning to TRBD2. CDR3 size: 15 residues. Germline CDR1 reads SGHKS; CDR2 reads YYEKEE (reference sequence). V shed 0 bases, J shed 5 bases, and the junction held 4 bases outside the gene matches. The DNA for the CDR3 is TGTGCCAGCAGCTTGGTAGCGGGATGGGACAATGAGCAGTTCTTC. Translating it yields CASSLVAGWDNEQFF.

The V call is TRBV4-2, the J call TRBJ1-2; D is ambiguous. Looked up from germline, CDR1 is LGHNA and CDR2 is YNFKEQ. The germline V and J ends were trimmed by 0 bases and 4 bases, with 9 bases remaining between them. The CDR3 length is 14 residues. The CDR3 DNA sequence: TGTGCCAGCAGCCAAGAAGGAGAGCTCTATGGCTACACCTTC. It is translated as CASSQEGELYGYTF.

In DNA, the CDR3 is TGTGCCAGTCACCCCGCGGAGGGACTCCCCCAAGAGACCCAGTACTTC. Translated: CASHPAEGLPQETQYF. The chain is built from TRBV27 and TRBJ2-5; D might be TRBD2 (6 bases). This CDR3 has 16 residues. From germline, CDR1 is MNHEY and CDR2 SMNVEV (reference sequence). V was cut by 9 bases and J by 1 base, with 21 bases left in between.

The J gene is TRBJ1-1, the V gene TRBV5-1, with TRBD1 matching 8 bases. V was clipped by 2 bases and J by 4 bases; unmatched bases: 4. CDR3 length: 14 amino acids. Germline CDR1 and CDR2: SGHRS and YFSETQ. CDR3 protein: CASSLYDRGTEAFF. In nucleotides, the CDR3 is TGCGCCAGCAGCTTATACGACAGGGGCACTGAAGCTTTCTTT.

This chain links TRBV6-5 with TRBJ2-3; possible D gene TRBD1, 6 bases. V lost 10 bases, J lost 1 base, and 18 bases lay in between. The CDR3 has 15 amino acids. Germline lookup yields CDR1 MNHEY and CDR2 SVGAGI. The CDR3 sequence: CATLIQGLGTDTQYF. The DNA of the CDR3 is TGTGCCACTCTAATACAGGGTCTCGGCACAGATACGCAGTATTTT.

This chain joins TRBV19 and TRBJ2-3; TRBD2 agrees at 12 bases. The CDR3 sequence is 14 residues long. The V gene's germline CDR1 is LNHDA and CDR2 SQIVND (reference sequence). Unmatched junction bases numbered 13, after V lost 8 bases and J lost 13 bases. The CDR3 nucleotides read TGTGCCAGTGAGCTAGCGGGAGGGCCGGGGGTCAAGTATTTT. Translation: CASELAGGPGVKYF. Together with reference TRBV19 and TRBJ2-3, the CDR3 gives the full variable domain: DGGITQSPKYLFRKEGQNVTLSCEQNLNHDAMYWYRQDPGQGLRLIYYSQIVNDFQKGDIAEGYSVSREKKESFPLTVTSAQKNPTAFYLCASELAGGPGVKYFGPGTRLTVL.

This CDR3 is CSARPGRHSYEQYF. For the CDR3, the DNA is TGCAGTGCTAGACCCGGGAGACACTCCTACGAGCAGTACTTC. V is TRBV20-1 and J is TRBJ2-7; a possible D gene is TRBD2 (6 bases). This CDR3 is built from 14 residues. The V end lost 2 bases, the J end lost 0 bases, and 11 bases lay between the germline ends. Germline loops: CDR1 DFQATT, CDR2 SNEGSKA (reference sequence).

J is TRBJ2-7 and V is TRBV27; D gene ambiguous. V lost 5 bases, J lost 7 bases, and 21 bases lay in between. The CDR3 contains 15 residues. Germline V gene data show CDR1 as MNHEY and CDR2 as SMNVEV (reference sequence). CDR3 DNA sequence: TGTGCCAGCAGTGTCAGTCGGTCTTGGAGCATTGAGCAGTACTTC. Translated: CASSVSRSWSIEQYF.